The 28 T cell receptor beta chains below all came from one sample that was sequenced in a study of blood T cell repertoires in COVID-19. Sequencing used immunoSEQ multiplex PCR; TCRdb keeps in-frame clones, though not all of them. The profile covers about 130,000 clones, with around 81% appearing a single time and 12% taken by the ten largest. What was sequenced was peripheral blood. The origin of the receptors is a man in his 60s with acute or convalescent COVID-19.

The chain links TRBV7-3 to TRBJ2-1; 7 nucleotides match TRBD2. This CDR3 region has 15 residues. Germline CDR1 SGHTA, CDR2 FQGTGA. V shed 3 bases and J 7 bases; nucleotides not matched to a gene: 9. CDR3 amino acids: CASSFLGLAENEQFF. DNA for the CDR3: TGTGCCAGCAGCTTCCTAGGGCTAGCGGAAAATGAGCAGTTCTTC.

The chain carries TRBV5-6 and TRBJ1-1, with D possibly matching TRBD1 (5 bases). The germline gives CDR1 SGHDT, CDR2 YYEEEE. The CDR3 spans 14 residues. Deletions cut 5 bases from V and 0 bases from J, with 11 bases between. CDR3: CASSPGLMNTEAFF. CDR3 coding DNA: TGTGCCAGCAGTCCGGGACTCATGAACACTGAAGCTTTCTTT.

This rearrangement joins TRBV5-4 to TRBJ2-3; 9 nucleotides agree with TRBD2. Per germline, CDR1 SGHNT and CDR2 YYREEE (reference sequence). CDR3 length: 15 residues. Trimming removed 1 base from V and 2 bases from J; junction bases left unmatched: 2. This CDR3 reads CASSLLAGFTDTQYF. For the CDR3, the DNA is TGTGCCAGCAGCTTGCTAGCGGGATTCACAGATACGCAGTATTTT.

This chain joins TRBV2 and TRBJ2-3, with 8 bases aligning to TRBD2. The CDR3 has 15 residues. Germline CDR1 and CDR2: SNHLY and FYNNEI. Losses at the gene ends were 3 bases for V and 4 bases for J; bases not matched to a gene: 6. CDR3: CASSDRLAGADTQYF. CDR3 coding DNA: TGTGCCAGCAGTGATAGGCTAGCGGGCGCAGATACGCAGTATTTT.

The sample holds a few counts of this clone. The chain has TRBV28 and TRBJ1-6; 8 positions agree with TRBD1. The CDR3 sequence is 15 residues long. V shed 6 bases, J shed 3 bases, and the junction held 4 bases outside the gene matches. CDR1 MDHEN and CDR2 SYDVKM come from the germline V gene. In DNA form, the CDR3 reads TGTGCCAGCAGAGGACAGGGTAGCTATAATTCACCCCTCCACTTT. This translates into CASRGQGSYNSPLHF.

CDR3 sequence reads: CSASQTGTDTQYF. Written as DNA, the CDR3 is TGCAGTGCTAGTCAGACAGGAACAGATACGCAGTATTTT. The V gene is TRBV20-1, the J gene TRBJ2-3; perhaps TRBD1 as D (6 bases). The CDR3 loop spans 13 amino acids. With 3 bases removed from V and 3 bases from J, the gap between germline ends came to 10 bases. The germline gives CDR1 DFQATT, CDR2 SNEGSKA (reference sequence).

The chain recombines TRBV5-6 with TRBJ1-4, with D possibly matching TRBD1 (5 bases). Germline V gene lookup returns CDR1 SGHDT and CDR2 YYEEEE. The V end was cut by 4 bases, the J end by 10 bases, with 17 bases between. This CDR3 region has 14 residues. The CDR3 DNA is TGTGCCAGCAGCGTCCGGGGCTGGGGGGGAAAACTGTTTTTT. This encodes CASSVRGWGGKLFF.

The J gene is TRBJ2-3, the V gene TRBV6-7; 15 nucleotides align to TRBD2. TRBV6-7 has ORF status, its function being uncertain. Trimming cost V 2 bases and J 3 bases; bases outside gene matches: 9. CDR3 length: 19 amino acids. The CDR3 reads CASSYPGTSGRRGTDTQYF. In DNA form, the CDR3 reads TGTGCCAGCAGTTACCCTGGGACTAGCGGGAGGAGGGGGACAGATACGCAGTATTTT.

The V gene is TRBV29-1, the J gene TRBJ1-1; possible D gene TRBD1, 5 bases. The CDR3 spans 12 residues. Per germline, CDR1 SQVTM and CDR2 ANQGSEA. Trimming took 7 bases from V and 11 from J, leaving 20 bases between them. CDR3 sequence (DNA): TGCAGCGCCCATCTCCATCAGGGTCTGGCTTTCTTT. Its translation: CSAHLHQGLAFF.

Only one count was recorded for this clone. The CDR3 DNA reads TGTGCCAGCAGTTCCCTTACCGGGATGCCCCAGCATTTT. Its translation: CASSSLTGMPQHF. The rearrangement uses TRBV6-5 and TRBJ1-5, with unresolved D. V gave up 4 bases and J gave up 9 bases, with 13 bases separating them. CDR1 MNHEY and CDR2 SVGAGI come from the germline V gene. The CDR3 contains 13 residues.

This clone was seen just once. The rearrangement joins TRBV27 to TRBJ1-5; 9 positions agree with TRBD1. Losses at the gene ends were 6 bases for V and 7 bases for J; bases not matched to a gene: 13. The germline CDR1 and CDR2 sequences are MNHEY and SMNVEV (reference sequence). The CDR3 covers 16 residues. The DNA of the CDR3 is TGTGCCAGCAGCCCATCCGGGACAGGGCTGAGGCAGCCCCAGCATTTT. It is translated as CASSPSGTGLRQPQHF.

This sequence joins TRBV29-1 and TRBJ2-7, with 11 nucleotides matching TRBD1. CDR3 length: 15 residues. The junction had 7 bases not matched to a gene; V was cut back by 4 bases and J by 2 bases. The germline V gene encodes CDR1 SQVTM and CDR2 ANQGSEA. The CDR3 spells CSVVYPGQGAYEQYF. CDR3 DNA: TGCAGCGTTGTTTACCCGGGACAGGGGGCCTACGAGCAGTACTTC.

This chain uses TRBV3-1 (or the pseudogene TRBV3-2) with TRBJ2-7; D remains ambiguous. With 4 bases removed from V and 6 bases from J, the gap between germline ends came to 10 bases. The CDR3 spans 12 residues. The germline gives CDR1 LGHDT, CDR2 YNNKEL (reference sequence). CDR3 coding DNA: TGTGCCAGCAGCCGTCCCTCGGGCGAGCAGTACTTC. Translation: CASSRPSGEQYF.

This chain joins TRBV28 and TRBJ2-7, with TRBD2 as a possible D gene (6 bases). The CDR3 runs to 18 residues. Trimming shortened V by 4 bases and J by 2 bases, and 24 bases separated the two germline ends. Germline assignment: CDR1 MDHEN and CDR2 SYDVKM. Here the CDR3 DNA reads TGTGCCAGCAGTTCCGGGAGTATAAGAGGACTTAACGCCTACGAGCAGTACTTC. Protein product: CASSSGSIRGLNAYEQYF.

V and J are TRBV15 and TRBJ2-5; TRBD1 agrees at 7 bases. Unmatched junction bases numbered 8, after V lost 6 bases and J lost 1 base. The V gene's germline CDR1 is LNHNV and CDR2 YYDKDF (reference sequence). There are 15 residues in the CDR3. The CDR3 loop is CATRGAWDSQETQYF. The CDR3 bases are TGTGCCACCAGGGGAGCATGGGACAGCCAAGAGACCCAGTACTTC.

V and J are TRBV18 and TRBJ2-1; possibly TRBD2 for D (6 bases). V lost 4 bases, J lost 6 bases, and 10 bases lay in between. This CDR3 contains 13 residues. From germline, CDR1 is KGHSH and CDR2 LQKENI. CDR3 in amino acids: CASSLPGVNEQFF. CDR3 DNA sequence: TGTGCCAGCTCACTTCCGGGGGTCAATGAGCAGTTCTTC. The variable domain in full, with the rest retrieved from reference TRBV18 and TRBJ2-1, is NAGVMQNPRHLVRRRGQEARLRCSPMKGHSHVYWYRQLPEEGLKFMVYLQKENIIDESGMPKERFSAEFPKEGPSILRIQQVVRGDSAAYFCASSLPGVNEQFFGPGTRLTVL.

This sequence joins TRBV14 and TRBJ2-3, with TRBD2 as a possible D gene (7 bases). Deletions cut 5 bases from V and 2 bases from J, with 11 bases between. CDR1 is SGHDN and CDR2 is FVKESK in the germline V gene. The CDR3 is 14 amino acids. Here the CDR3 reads CASSWGGHTDTQYF. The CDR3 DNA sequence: TGTGCCAGCAGCTGGGGGGGACACACAGATACGCAGTATTTT.

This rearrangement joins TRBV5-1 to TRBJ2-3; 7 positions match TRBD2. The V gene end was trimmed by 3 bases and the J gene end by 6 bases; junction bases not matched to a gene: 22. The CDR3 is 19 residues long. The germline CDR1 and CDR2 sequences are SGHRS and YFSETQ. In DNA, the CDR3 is TGCGCCAGCAGCTGGAGGAGGAGTAGCCGGGAGGTCCAGTGGGATACGCAGTATTTT. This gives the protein CASSWRRSSREVQWDTQYF.

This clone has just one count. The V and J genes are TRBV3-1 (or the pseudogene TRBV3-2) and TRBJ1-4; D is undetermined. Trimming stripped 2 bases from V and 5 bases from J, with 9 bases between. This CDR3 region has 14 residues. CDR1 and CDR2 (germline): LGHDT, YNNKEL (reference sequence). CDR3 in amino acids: CASSQFGVNEKLFF. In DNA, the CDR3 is TGTGCCAGCAGCCAATTCGGTGTAAATGAAAAACTGTTTTTT.

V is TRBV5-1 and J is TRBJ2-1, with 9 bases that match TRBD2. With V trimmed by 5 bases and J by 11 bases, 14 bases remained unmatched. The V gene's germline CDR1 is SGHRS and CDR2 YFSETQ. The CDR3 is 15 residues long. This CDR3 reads CASSTGLAGDSKQFF. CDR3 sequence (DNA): TGCGCCAGCAGTACCGGGTTAGCGGGAGATTCAAAGCAGTTCTTC. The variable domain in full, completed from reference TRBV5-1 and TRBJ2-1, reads KAGVTQTPRYLIKTRGQQVTLSCSPISGHRSVSWYQQTPGQGLQFLFEYFSETQRNKGNFPGRFSGRQFSNSRSEMNVSTLELGDSALYLCASSTGLAGDSKQFFGPGTRLTVL.

The CDR3 sequence is CASSFRGLSYNEQFF. The CDR3 nucleotides are TGTGCCAGCAGCTTCAGGGGGCTATCCTACAATGAGCAGTTCTTC. This chain links TRBV7-9 with TRBJ2-1; 8 bases map to TRBD1. The CDR3 is 15 residues long. Losses at the gene ends were 3 bases for V and 1 base for J; bases not matched to a gene: 2. Germline V gene lookup returns CDR1 SEHNR and CDR2 FQNEAQ (reference sequence).

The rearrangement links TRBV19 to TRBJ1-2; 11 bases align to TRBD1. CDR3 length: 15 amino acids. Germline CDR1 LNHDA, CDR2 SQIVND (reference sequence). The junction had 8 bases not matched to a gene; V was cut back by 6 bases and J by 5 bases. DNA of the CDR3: TGTGCCAGTAGACCCTCGGACAGGGGGCTATATGGCTACACCTTC. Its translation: CASRPSDRGLYGYTF.

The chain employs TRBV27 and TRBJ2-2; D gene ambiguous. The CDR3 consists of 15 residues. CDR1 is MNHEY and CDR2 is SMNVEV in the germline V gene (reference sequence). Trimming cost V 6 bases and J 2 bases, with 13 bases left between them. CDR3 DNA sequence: TGTGCCAGCAGCCCACTTGCGGATAACACCGGGGAGCTGTTTTTT. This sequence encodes CASSPLADNTGELFF.

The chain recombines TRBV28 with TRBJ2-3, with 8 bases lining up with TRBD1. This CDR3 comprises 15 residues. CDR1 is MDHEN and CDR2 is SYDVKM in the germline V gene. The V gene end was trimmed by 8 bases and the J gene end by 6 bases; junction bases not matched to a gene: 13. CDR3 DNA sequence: TGTGCCAGCGGAACAGGGGGGTCCCCGCGGGATACGCAGTATTTT. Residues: CASGTGGSPRDTQYF.

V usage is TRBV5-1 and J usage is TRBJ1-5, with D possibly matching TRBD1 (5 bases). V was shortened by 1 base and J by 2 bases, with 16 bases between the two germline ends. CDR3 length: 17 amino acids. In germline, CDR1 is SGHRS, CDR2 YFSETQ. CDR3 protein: CASSLSPTGFGNQPQHF. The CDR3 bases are TGCGCCAGCAGCTTGTCTCCAACAGGATTTGGCAATCAGCCCCAGCATTTT.

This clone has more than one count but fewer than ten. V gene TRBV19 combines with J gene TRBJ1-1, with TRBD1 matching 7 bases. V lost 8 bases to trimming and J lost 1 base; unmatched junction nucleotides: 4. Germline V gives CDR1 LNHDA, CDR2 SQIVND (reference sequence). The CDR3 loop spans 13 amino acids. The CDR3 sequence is CASCHRGNTEAFF. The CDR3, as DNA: TGTGCCAGTTGCCACAGGGGGAACACTGAAGCTTTCTTT.

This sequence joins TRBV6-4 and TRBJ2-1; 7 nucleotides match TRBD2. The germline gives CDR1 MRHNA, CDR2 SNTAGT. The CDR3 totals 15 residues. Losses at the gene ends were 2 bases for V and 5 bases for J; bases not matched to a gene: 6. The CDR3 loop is CASSDGTAGNNEQFF. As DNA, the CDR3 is TGTGCCAGCAGTGACGGTACAGCGGGAAACAATGAGCAGTTCTTC.

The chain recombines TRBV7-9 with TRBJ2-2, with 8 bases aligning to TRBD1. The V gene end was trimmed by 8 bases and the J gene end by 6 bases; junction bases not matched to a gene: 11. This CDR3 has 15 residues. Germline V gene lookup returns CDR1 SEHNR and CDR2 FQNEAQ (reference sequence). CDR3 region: CASSGRQGFSGELFF. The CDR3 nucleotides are TGTGCCAGCTCGGGGCGACAGGGGTTCTCCGGGGAGCTGTTTTTT. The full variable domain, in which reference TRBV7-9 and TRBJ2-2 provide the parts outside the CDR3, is DTGVSQNPRHKITKRGQNVTFRCDPISEHNRLYWYRQTLGQGPEFLTYFQNEAQLEKSRLLSDRFSAERPKGSFSTLEIQRTEQGDSAMYLCASSGRQGFSGELFFGEGSRLTVL.